This T cell receptor (beta chain) was captured by sequencing in a study of early T cells in non-severe SARS-CoV-2 infection. At the level of the study: Bulk RNA taken from unsorted whole blood was sequenced, leaving chains unpaired.

The germline CDR1 and CDR2 sequences are MNHNS and SASEGT. Trimming shortened V by 7 bases and J by 2 bases, and 12 bases separated the two germline ends. This CDR3 is 14 amino acids long. General study points: Matching results from VDJdb favored anti-spike CD8 responses, leaving private and CD4 specificities undetected.

Researchers tagged individual cDNA molecules with unique molecular identifiers. TCRdb recomputed calls from the 5' RACE reads with MiXCR, one row per CDR3 protein. In the table there are some 38,000 distinct CDR3 sequences, 3% to 4.5% of which are singletons. This clonotype was seen many times. Its target is unknown. Sequences were obtained from whole blood. The gene calls are TRBV6-1 and TRBJ2-1; the D call may be TRBD1 or TRBD2 (6 bases each). The clonotype was recovered from an adult who was a healthcare worker with PCR-confirmed SARS-CoV-2 infection or an uninfected control (not recorded which). This CDR3 is CASKEGGPYNEQFF. CDR3 bases: TGTGCCAGCAAGGAGGGGGGCCCCTACAATGAGCAGTTCTTC.